Listed here are 26 T cell receptor beta chains from one sample, sequenced in a study of T cells in Graves' hyperthyroidism and ophthalmopathy. The source material, RNA transcripts, was used to amplify TCR beta CDR3 regions. The HTBI primer set drove a first-round RT-PCR of the TCR CDR3. Via MiXCR, TCRdb re-called the multiplex PCR reads, giving one row per CDR3 protein. The sample consists of 550,000 to 850,000 distinct CDR3 sequences, around 20% of them appearing once. Sequences were obtained from blood. The receptor source for this set is a woman aged 45-65 years with Graves' hyperthyroidism that later progressed to Graves' ophthalmopathy.

V gene TRBV24-1 combines with J gene TRBJ2-3, with 8 nucleotides matching TRBD2. Germline assignment: CDR1 KGHDR and CDR2 SFDVKD. This CDR3 is 15 amino acids long. Trimming at V came to 5 bases and at J to 4 bases, leaving 7 bases not matched to a gene. CDR3 amino acids: CATSVRGGIADTQYF. The CDR3 DNA is TGTGCCACCAGTGTTCGCGGGGGGATTGCAGATACGCAGTATTTT.

This clonotype was observed a handful of times. The chain recombines TRBV7-9 with TRBJ2-3; 8 nucleotides align to TRBD2. Germline CDR1 SEHNR, CDR2 FQNEAQ (reference sequence). The CDR3 has 20 amino acids. The J segment lost 4 bases and the V segment lost 1 base, leaving 19 bases of the junction unmatched. CDR3 DNA: TGTGCCAGCAGCTTAGAGGGCGTGACTAGCGTCCCAGGGGAGGCAGATACGCAGTATTTT. Protein product: CASSLEGVTSVPGEADTQYF.

This clonotype was seen only a few times. The V and J genes are TRBV20-1 and TRBJ1-5; 7 nucleotides align to TRBD1. This CDR3 has 18 residues. The germline gives CDR1 DFQATT, CDR2 SNEGSKA (reference sequence). V lost 4 bases and J lost 0; bases outside the gene matches: 15. The CDR3, as DNA: TGCAGTGCTAACCCTGAGTCAGGGGGGGACTATAGCAATCAGCCCCAGCATTTT. Translating gives CSANPESGGDYSNQPQHF.

This chain uses TRBV19 with TRBJ1-1; the D gene is possibly TRBD1 (6 bases). Trimming shortened V by 5 bases and J by 2 bases, and 12 bases separated the two germline ends. The CDR3 runs 14 residues. Germline values: CDR1 LNHDA, CDR2 SQIVND (reference sequence). CDR3 nucleotides: TGTGCCAGTAGTTCCGGACAGAGAAACACTGAAGCTTTCTTT. Its translation: CASSSGQRNTEAFF.

DNA for the CDR3: TGTGCCAGCTCACCAGGGACTTCCTTTATGAACACTGAAGCTTTCTTT. Translated: CASSPGTSFMNTEAFF. The V gene is TRBV18, the J gene TRBJ1-1, with D tentatively TRBD1 (5 bases). V was cut by 2 bases and J by 0 bases, with 13 bases left in between. Germline V gene lookup returns CDR1 KGHSH and CDR2 LQKENI. This CDR3 is 16 amino acids long.

This clonotype has more than one count but fewer than ten. The rearrangement uses TRBV24-1 and TRBJ1-2, with 8 nucleotides matching TRBD1. J lost 6 bases, V lost 9 bases, and 8 bases had no gene match. Germline V gives CDR1 KGHDR, CDR2 SFDVKD. The CDR3 is 13 residues long. CDR3 bases: TGTGCCACCTGCGAGACAGGGGCGGATGGCTACACCTTC. This codes for CATCETGADGYTF.

This clonotype was detected many times. V is TRBV6-1 and J is TRBJ2-2; 13 nucleotides align to TRBD2. The J segment lost 4 bases and the V segment lost 4 bases, leaving 0 bases of the junction unmatched. The CDR3 spans 15 residues. Germline V gene lookup returns CDR1 MNHNS and CDR2 SASEGT. The CDR3 sequence: CASSGTSGGTGELFF. CDR3 sequence (DNA): TGTGCCAGCAGTGGGACTAGCGGGGGCACCGGGGAGCTGTTTTTT.

Many counts were recorded for this clonotype. CDR3 residues: CASATGVNTEAFF. The CDR3, as DNA: TGTGCCAGCGCGACAGGGGTGAACACTGAAGCTTTCTTT. This chain joins TRBV27 and TRBJ1-1, with TRBD1 matching over 8 bases. CDR1 is MNHEY and CDR2 is SMNVEV in the germline V gene (reference sequence). V was clipped by 8 bases and J by 0 bases; unmatched bases: 2. CDR3 size: 13 residues.

V and J are TRBV6-2 or TRBV6-3 and TRBJ2-1; tentative D call: TRBD2 (6 bases). Trimming took 3 bases from V and 9 from J, leaving 15 bases between them. CDR1 MNHEY and CDR2 SVGEGT come from the germline V gene. CDR3 length equals 14 residues. The CDR3 is CASSYRSRGSEQFF. CDR3 DNA sequence: TGTGCCAGCAGTTATCGGAGTCGGGGGAGTGAGCAGTTCTTC.

This clonotype has only a few counts. The V and J genes are TRBV7-2 and TRBJ2-5; the D is unclear. Trimming left V 5 bases short and J 4 bases short, with 11 bases between. The V gene's germline CDR1 is SGHTA and CDR2 FQGNSA. The CDR3 is 13 amino acids. CDR3 sequence: CASSPGQAETQYF. The CDR3 DNA follows: TGTGCCAGCAGCCCCGGGCAGGCAGAGACCCAGTACTTC.

This clonotype came up many times. The chain is built from TRBV30 and TRBJ2-7; TRBD1 matches 8 bases. CDR1 GTSNPN and CDR2 SVGIG come from the germline V gene (reference sequence). V was pared by 8 bases and J by 6 bases, with 12 bases of the junction left unmatched. This CDR3 spans 13 amino acids. The CDR3 sequence is CALGQGAVGEQYF. For the CDR3, the DNA is TGTGCCCTAGGGCAGGGGGCGGTGGGCGAGCAGTACTTC.

The chain joins TRBV19 to TRBJ1-4; TRBD1 is a possible D gene (5 bases). Germline V gene sequence: CDR1 LNHDA, CDR2 SQIVND (reference sequence). V was clipped by 3 bases and J by 5 bases, with 13 bases between them. CDR3 length: 15 residues. CDR3 DNA sequence: TGTGCCAGTAGTATGGGGGGACGATGGAATGAAAAACTGTTTTTT. Encoded protein: CASSMGGRWNEKLFF.

This clonotype was recorded many times. V is TRBV12-3 or TRBV12-4 and J is TRBJ1-1; D perhaps matches TRBD1 (5 bases). This CDR3 region has 14 residues. Trimming took 6 bases from V and 5 from J, leaving 16 bases between them. CDR3 sequence (DNA): TGTGCCAGCAGCCGGGGACCAGGTGGGACTGAAGCTTTCTTT. Its protein is CASSRGPGGTEAFF.

There are a few counts of this clonotype. The genes are TRBV11-3 and TRBJ2-7; the D gene could be TRBD1 or TRBD2 (5 bases each). Trimming cost V 5 bases and J 5 bases, with 16 bases left between them. Germline-derived CDR1 and CDR2 are SGHNT and YENEEA. The CDR3 runs to 14 residues. This chain's CDR3 is CASSPSPGPHEQYF. CDR3 sequence (DNA): TGTGCCAGCAGCCCCAGTCCGGGGCCCCACGAGCAGTACTTC.

The chain uses TRBV19 and TRBJ2-3; 10 bases are shared with TRBD2. This CDR3 comprises 16 residues. Germline loops: CDR1 LNHDA, CDR2 SQIVND (reference sequence). The ends lost 5 bases at V and 5 bases at J; junction bases unmatched: 10. CDR3 nucleotide sequence: TGTGCCAGTAGTGCGAATAGCGGGGGGAACGTAGATACGCAGTATTTT. It specifies CASSANSGGNVDTQYF.

This clonotype was seen repeatedly, ten times or more. This chain connects TRBV7-6 to TRBJ2-1; D is ambiguous. Germline V gene lookup returns CDR1 SGHVS and CDR2 FNYEAQ. The CDR3 runs 14 residues. Trimming pared 1 base from V and 7 bases from J, leaving 11 bases between. CDR3 DNA sequence: TGTGCCAGCAGCTTAGTTCTAGGTGGTAATGAGCAGTTCTTC. The encoded protein is CASSLVLGGNEQFF. The full variable domain, with the rest looked up from reference TRBV7-6 and TRBJ2-1, is GAGVSQSPRYKVTKRGQDVALRCDPISGHVSLYWYRQALGQGPEFLTYFNYEAQQDKSGLPNDRFSAERPEGSISTLTIQRTEQRDSAMYRCASSLVLGGNEQFFGPGTRLTVL.

A single count supports this clonotype. The chain employs TRBV20-1 and TRBJ1-5; D not certain. CDR3 length equals 14 residues. V gave up 0 bases and J gave up 2 bases, with 8 bases separating them. Germline CDR1 DFQATT, CDR2 SNEGSKA (reference sequence). CDR3 loop: CSARDYQGNQPQHF. The CDR3 DNA follows: TGCAGTGCTAGAGATTACCAGGGCAATCAGCCCCAGCATTTT.

A few counts support this clonotype. V and J are TRBV11-3 and TRBJ2-1; D may be TRBD2 (6 bases). V gave up 2 bases and J gave up 7 bases, with 15 bases separating them. The germline gives CDR1 SGHNT, CDR2 YENEEA. The CDR3 is made up of 15 amino acids. For the CDR3, the DNA is TGTGCCAGCAGCTTAACTAAAGGGACTGCTAATGAGCAGTTCTTC. This gives the protein CASSLTKGTANEQFF.

This clonotype was observed a few times. The CDR3 spells CASSYSGTGGIEQYF. CDR3 nucleotide sequence: TGTGCCAGCAGTTACTCCGGGACAGGGGGCATCGAGCAGTACTTC. This chain connects TRBV6-5 to TRBJ2-7; TRBD1 matches at 12 bases. V lost 0 bases, J lost 6 bases, and 3 bases stayed unmatched. The CDR3 length is 15 residues. Germline CDR1 and CDR2: MNHEY and SVGAGI.

This clonotype was picked up a small number of times. The chain employs TRBV5-1 and TRBJ1-4; D ambiguous. Trimming removed 4 bases at V and 7 bases at J, with 17 bases between. Germline values: CDR1 SGHRS, CDR2 YFSETQ. This CDR3 comprises 15 residues. CDR3 coding DNA: TGCGCCAGCAGCCTTTCCGGGCCCCGAATTGAAAAACTGTTTTTT. As protein: CASSLSGPRIEKLFF.

V usage is TRBV10-3 and J usage is TRBJ1-3; D unresolved. The CDR3 contains 12 residues. The V end was cut by 6 bases, the J end by 6 bases, with 9 bases between. Per germline, CDR1 ENHRY and CDR2 SYGVKD. The CDR3 protein is CAISGVENTIYF. For the CDR3, the DNA is TGTGCCATCAGCGGGGTTGAAAACACCATATATTTT.

The J gene is TRBJ1-1, the V gene TRBV7-2; D is perhaps TRBD1 (6 bases). Looked up from germline, CDR1 is SGHTA and CDR2 is FQGNSA. The germline V and J ends were trimmed by 4 bases and 5 bases, with 17 bases remaining between them. The CDR3 length is 15 residues. This CDR3 reads CASSSRQAPRTEAFF. In nucleotides, the CDR3 is TGTGCCAGCAGCTCCCGACAGGCCCCAAGAACTGAAGCTTTCTTT.

The J gene is TRBJ2-7, the V gene TRBV2; the D call may be TRBD1 or TRBD2 (5 bases each). The CDR3 has 14 amino acids. Trimming took off 7 bases at V and 0 bases at J, with 13 bases between the two ends. Germline CDR1 SNHLY, CDR2 FYNNEI. The CDR3 DNA reads TGTGCCAGCAACAAGAGGGGTTACTCCTACGAGCAGTACTTC. This encodes CASNKRGYSYEQYF. Full variable domain (missing parts from reference TRBV2 and TRBJ2-7): EPEVTQTPSHQVTQMGQEVILRCVPISNHLYFYWYRQILGQKVEFLVSFYNNEISEKSEIFDDQFSVERPDGSNFTLKIRSTKLEDSAMYFCASNKRGYSYEQYFGPGTRLTVT.

There are many counts of this clonotype. The chain carries TRBV12-3 or TRBV12-4 and TRBJ2-5, with D perhaps TRBD2 (7 bases). This CDR3 has 16 residues. V lost 8 bases and J 4 bases, leaving 23 bases between the germline ends. The CDR3 is CASASGRGLSRETQYF. CDR3 nucleotide sequence: TGTGCCAGCGCGTCGGGGCGGGGGCTGTCCAGAGAGACCCAGTACTTC.

This clonotype was seen many times. The chain links TRBV11-1 to TRBJ1-2; 7 positions match TRBD1. The CDR3 runs 14 residues. The V gene end was trimmed by 2 bases and the J gene end by 6 bases; junction bases not matched to a gene: 6. Per the germline V gene, CDR1 is SGHAT and CDR2 is FQDESV (reference sequence). The CDR3 DNA is TGTGCCAGCAGCTTACCGACAGGGTTGGATGGCTACACCTTC. This encodes CASSLPTGLDGYTF.

Many counts were recorded for this clonotype. V usage is TRBV13 and J usage is TRBJ2-2; D ambiguous. The V and J ends lost 8 bases and 0 bases respectively, with 19 bases between them. The CDR3 is made up of 17 amino acids. The V gene's germline CDR1 is PRHDT and CDR2 FYEKMQ (reference sequence). CDR3: CASDLKARRPNTGELFF. CDR3 bases: TGTGCCAGCGACTTAAAGGCCAGGCGACCGAACACCGGGGAGCTGTTTTTT.